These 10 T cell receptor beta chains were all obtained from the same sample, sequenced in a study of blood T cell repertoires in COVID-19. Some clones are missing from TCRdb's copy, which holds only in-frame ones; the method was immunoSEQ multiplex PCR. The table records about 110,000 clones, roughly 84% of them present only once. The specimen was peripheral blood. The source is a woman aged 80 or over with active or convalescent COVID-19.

CDR3 bases: TGTGCCAGTAGTCTGACAGCCAATGAGCAGTTCTTC. Protein sequence: CASSLTANEQFF. The chain employs TRBV19 and TRBJ2-1, with a possible D match to TRBD1 (5 bases). V was shortened by 5 bases and J by 6 bases, with 8 bases between the two germline ends. CDR1 and CDR2 from the germline V gene are LNHDA and SQIVND (reference sequence). The CDR3 covers 12 residues.

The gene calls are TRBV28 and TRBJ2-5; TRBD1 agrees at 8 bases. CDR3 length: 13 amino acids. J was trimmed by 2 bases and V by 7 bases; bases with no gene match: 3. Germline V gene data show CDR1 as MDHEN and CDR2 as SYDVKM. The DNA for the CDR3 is TGTGCCAGCATTCGGACAGGGCAAGAGACCCAGTACTTC. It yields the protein CASIRTGQETQYF. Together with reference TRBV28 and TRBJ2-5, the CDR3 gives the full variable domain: DVKVTQSSRYLVKRTGEKVFLECVQDMDHENMFWYRQDPGLGLRLIYFSYDVKMKEKGDIPEGYSVSREKKERFSLILESASTNQTSMYLCASIRTGQETQYFGPGTRLLVL.

CDR3 sequence: CASSWLGGSNQPQHF. CDR3 sequence (DNA): TGTGCCAGCAGTTGGTTGGGGGGAAGCAATCAGCCCCAGCATTTT. The V and J genes are TRBV27 and TRBJ1-5, with D possibly being TRBD1 (5 bases). This CDR3 is built from 15 residues. Germline assignment: CDR1 MNHEY and CDR2 SMNVEV (reference sequence). The germline V and J ends were trimmed by 4 bases and 1 base, with 11 bases remaining between them.

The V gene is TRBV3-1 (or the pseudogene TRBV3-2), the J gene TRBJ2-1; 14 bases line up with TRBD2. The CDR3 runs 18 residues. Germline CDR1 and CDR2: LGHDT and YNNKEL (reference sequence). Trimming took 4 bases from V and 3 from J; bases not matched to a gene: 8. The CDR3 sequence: CASSPDPGLAGGYNEQFF. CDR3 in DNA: TGTGCCAGCAGCCCCGACCCTGGACTAGCGGGAGGCTACAATGAGCAGTTCTTC.

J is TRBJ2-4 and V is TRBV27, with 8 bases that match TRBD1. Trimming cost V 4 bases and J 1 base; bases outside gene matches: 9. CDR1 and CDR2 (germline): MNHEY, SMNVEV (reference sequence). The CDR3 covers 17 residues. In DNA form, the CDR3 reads TGTGCCAGCAGTTCCCCCCAGGGGGCTTCGGCCAAAAACATTCAGTACTTC. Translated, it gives CASSSPQGASAKNIQYF.

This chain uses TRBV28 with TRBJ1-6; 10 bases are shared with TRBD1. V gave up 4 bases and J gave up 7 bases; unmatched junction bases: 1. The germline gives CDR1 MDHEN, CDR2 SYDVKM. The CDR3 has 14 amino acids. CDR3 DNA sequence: TGTGCCAGCAGTTGGACAGGGGGGAATTCACCCCTCCACTTT. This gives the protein CASSWTGGNSPLHF. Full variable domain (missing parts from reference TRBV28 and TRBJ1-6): DVKVTQSSRYLVKRTGEKVFLECVQDMDHENMFWYRQDPGLGLRLIYFSYDVKMKEKGDIPEGYSVSREKKERFSLILESASTNQTSMYLCASSWTGGNSPLHFGNGTRLTVT.

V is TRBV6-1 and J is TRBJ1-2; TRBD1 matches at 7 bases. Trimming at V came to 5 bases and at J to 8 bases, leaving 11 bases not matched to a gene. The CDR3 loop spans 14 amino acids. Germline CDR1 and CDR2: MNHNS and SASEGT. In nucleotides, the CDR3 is TGTGCCAGCAGTTCCGACAGGGTCTTCGAGGGCTACACCTTC. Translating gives CASSSDRVFEGYTF.

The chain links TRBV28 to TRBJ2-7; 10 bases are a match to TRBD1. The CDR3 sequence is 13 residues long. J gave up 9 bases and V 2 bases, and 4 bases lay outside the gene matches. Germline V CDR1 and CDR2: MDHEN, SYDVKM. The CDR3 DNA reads TGTGCCAGCAGTTTAGGCCGGGACAGGGGGCAGTACTTC. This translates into CASSLGRDRGQYF. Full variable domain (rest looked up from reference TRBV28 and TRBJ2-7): DVKVTQSSRYLVKRTGEKVFLECVQDMDHENMFWYRQDPGLGLRLIYFSYDVKMKEKGDIPEGYSVSREKKERFSLILESASTNQTSMYLCASSLGRDRGQYFGPGTRLTVT.

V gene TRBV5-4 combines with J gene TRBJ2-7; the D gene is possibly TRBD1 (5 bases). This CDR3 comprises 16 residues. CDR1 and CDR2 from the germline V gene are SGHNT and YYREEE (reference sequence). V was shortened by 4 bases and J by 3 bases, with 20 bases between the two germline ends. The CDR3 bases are TGTGCCAGCAGCGAGGCACAAGGGGCCCTCCTCTACGAGCAGTACTTC. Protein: CASSEAQGALLYEQYF. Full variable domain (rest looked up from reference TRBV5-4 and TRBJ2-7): ETGVTQSPTHLIKTRGQQVTLRCSSQSGHNTVSWYQQALGQGPQFIFQYYREEENGRGNFPPRFSGLQFPNYSSELNVNALELDDSALYLCASSEAQGALLYEQYFGPGTRLTVT.

CDR3 residues: CASSQEKEGGQWNEQFF. For the CDR3, the DNA is TGCGCCAGCAGCCAAGAAAAGGAGGGAGGGCAGTGGAATGAGCAGTTCTTC. The rearrangement uses TRBV4-1 and TRBJ2-1, with 7 bases lining up with TRBD2. The CDR3 loop spans 17 amino acids. Germline CDR1 is MGHRA and CDR2 is YSYEKL. V was pared by 0 bases and J by 7 bases, with 12 bases of the junction left unmatched.